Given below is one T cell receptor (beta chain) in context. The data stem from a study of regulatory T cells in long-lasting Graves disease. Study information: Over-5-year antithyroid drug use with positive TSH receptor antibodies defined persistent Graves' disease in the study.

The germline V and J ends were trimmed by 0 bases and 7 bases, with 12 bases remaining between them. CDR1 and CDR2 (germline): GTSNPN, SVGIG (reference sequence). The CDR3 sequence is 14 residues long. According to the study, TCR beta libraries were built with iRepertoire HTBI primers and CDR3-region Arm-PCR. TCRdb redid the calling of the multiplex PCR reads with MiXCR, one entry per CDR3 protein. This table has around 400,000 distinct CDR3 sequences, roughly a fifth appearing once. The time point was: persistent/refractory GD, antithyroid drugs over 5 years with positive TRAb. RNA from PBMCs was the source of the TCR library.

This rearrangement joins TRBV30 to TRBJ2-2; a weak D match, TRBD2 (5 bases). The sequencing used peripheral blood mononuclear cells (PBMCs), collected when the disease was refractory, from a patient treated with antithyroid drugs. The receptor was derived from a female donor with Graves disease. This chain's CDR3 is CAWSVLVEGGELFF. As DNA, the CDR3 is TGTGCCTGGAGTGTACTGGTTGAGGGCGGGGAGCTGTTTTTT. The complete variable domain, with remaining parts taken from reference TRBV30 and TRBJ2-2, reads SQTIHQWPATLVQPVGSPLSLECTVEGTSNPNLYWYRQAAGRGLQLLFYSVGIGQISSEVPQNLSASRPQDRQFILSSKKLLLSDSGFYLCAWSVLVEGGELFFGEGSRLTVL.